Shown below are 13 T cell receptor beta chains from a single sample sequenced in a study of blood T cell repertoires in COVID-19. Clones were read by immunoSEQ multiplex PCR, and TCRdb kept only the in-frame ones, dropping some. Of approximately 76,000 clones detected, more than 80% appear once; the ten largest clones hold roughly 40%. Sample: peripheral blood. All receptors derive from a woman of 80 years or more with active or convalescent COVID-19.

The chain links TRBV18 to TRBJ2-3; 11 positions agree with TRBD1. Germline lookup yields CDR1 KGHSH and CDR2 LQKENI. The CDR3 runs 18 residues. J lost 4 bases, V lost 5 bases, and 14 bases had no gene match. CDR3 residues: CASSSIRAGTGGSDTQYF. The DNA for the CDR3 is TGTGCCAGCTCAAGCATCCGCGCCGGGACAGGGGGTTCAGATACGCAGTATTTT.

V usage is TRBV28 and J usage is TRBJ1-5, with D possibly being TRBD1 (6 bases). Germline V gives CDR1 MDHEN, CDR2 SYDVKM. The CDR3 covers 14 residues. Between the trimmed V and J ends, which lost 1 base and 5 bases, there was a span of 9 bases. For the CDR3, the DNA is TGTGCCAGCAGTTTATCGTCAGGGGATCAGCCCCAGCATTTT. Amino acids: CASSLSSGDQPQHF.

The chain links TRBV29-1 to TRBJ2-1; TRBD2 agrees at 10 bases. J gave up 6 bases and V 3 bases, and 5 bases lay outside the gene matches. Germline V gene lookup returns CDR1 SQVTM and CDR2 ANQGSEA. The CDR3 length is 14 residues. CDR3 coding DNA: TGCAGCGTTGATGAAGCGGGGGGGCCCAATGAGCAGTTCTTC. It specifies CSVDEAGGPNEQFF.

Here the CDR3 reads CASARQGVGGYTF. The CDR3 DNA sequence: TGTGCCAGTGCGAGACAGGGGGTGGGAGGCTACACCTTC. This sequence joins TRBV19 and TRBJ1-2; 9 nucleotides line up with TRBD1. The J segment lost 8 bases and the V segment lost 8 bases, leaving 9 bases of the junction unmatched. Germline V CDR1 and CDR2: LNHDA, SQIVND (reference sequence). The CDR3 runs to 13 residues.

V is TRBV6-5 and J is TRBJ1-2; TRBD1 matches 7 bases. CDR3 length: 16 residues. From germline, CDR1 is MNHEY and CDR2 SVGAGI. After removal of 2 bases from V and 8 bases from J, the junction contained 14 bases not matched to a gene. Written as DNA, the CDR3 is TGTGCCAGCAGTTACGACGGGTTCCAGGGGGTTCGGGGCTACACCTTC. Translated: CASSYDGFQGVRGYTF.

The V gene is TRBV6-6, the J gene TRBJ1-4; 9 bases map to TRBD1. V lost 3 bases to trimming and J lost 5 bases; unmatched junction nucleotides: 4. The CDR3 contains 15 residues. The germline gives CDR1 MNHNY, CDR2 SVGAGI (reference sequence). The CDR3 DNA reads as TGTGCCAGCAGTTATCGGGACAGGGTGAATGAAAAACTGTTTTTT. Translating gives CASSYRDRVNEKLFF.

This chain joins TRBV11-3 and TRBJ1-1, with D possibly being TRBD1 (5 bases). V lost 4 bases and J 1 base, leaving 13 bases between the germline ends. CDR1 is SGHNT and CDR2 is YENEEA in the germline V gene. The CDR3 loop spans 15 amino acids. The CDR3 here is CASSSSTTGNTEAFF. The CDR3 DNA reads TGTGCCAGCAGCTCTAGTACTACAGGGAACACTGAAGCTTTCTTT.

This chain connects TRBV18 to TRBJ2-5; 8 bases match TRBD1. The CDR3 totals 14 residues. With V trimmed by 6 bases and J by 4 bases, 7 bases remained unmatched. Germline CDR1 is KGHSH and CDR2 is LQKENI. This CDR3 is CASSYRGWSETQYF. The CDR3 coding sequence is TGTGCCAGCTCTTACAGGGGGTGGTCAGAGACCCAGTACTTC.

This clone was detected only once. The V call is TRBV10-3, the J call TRBJ2-3, with 9 bases matching TRBD2. Per germline, CDR1 ENHRY and CDR2 SYGVKD. There are 16 residues in the CDR3. The J segment lost 5 bases and the V segment lost 6 bases, leaving 12 bases of the junction unmatched. The CDR3 DNA reads as TGTGCCATCAGCCTAAACGCGGGGGGGCCCGGAGATACGCAGTATTTT. It codes for CAISLNAGGPGDTQYF.

The rearrangement uses TRBV6-4 and TRBJ1-3, with D hard to call. V was cut by 7 bases and J by 5 bases, with 9 bases left in between. Germline V gives CDR1 MRHNA, CDR2 SNTAGT. The CDR3 is 12 amino acids. The CDR3 DNA follows: TGTGCCAGCACTCGGGTTAGAAACACCATATATTTT. Protein sequence: CASTRVRNTIYF.

The chain recombines TRBV6-5 with TRBJ1-2, with D possibly being TRBD1 (6 bases). V was pared by 4 bases and J by 1 base, with 13 bases between. Germline assignment: CDR1 MNHEY and CDR2 SVGAGI. The CDR3 runs to 15 residues. The CDR3 protein is CASSSRQGGNYGYTF. For the CDR3, the DNA is TGTGCCAGCAGTTCCAGACAAGGGGGTAACTATGGCTACACCTTC.

The chain couples TRBV30 to TRBJ1-1; no reliable D call. The CDR3 is made up of 10 amino acids. Germline CDR1 is GTSNPN and CDR2 is SVGIG (reference sequence). Trimming took 8 bases from V and 8 from J, leaving 12 bases between them. CDR3 amino acids: CASDKSEAFF. The CDR3 DNA sequence: TGTGCCAGCGATAAATCGGAAGCTTTCTTT.

The J gene is TRBJ2-7, the V gene TRBV12-5, with 7 nucleotides matching TRBD2. The CDR3 is 14 residues long. Germline V lookup: CDR1 LGHNT, CDR2 FRNRAP. The ends lost 7 bases at V and 1 base at J; junction bases unmatched: 7. The CDR3 protein is CASAPGRESYEQYF. CDR3 in DNA: TGTGCTAGTGCCCCGGGGAGGGAATCCTACGAGCAGTACTTC. The whole variable domain, remainder taken from reference TRBV12-5 and TRBJ2-7, is DARVTQTPRHKVTEMGQEVTMRCQPILGHNTVFWYRQTMMQGLELLAYFRNRAPLDDSGMPKDRFSAEMPDATLATLKIQPSEPRDSAVYFCASAPGRESYEQYFGPGTRLTVT.